Following are 19 T cell receptor beta chains from one sample sequenced in a study of blood T cell repertoires in COVID-19. Method: immunoSEQ multiplex PCR; TCRdb's copy keeps in-frame clones and lacks some. The data hold 300,000 to 350,000 clones, with approximately 91% observed a single time. The sequenced sample consisted of peripheral blood. These receptors came from a woman in her sixties or seventies with COVID-19, enrolled during active disease.

The sample holds a few counts of this clone. The chain carries TRBV7-2 and TRBJ1-2; possible D gene TRBD1, 6 bases. V was shortened by 5 bases and J by 5 bases, with 12 bases between the two germline ends. Germline CDR1 and CDR2: SGHTA and FQGNSA. This CDR3 contains 13 residues. The CDR3 loop reads CASSTGQTYGYTF. The CDR3 DNA follows: TGTGCCAGCAGCACCGGACAGACTTATGGCTACACCTTC.

The rearrangement uses TRBV24-1 and TRBJ2-1; 7 nucleotides agree with TRBD2. Germline V CDR1 and CDR2: KGHDR, SFDVKD. This CDR3 is 14 amino acids long. J lost 7 bases, V lost 5 bases, and 7 bases had no gene match. The CDR3, as DNA: TGTGCCACCAGTGGTTGGACTAGTAGGAATGAGCAGTTCTTC. Translated: CATSGWTSRNEQFF.

The gene calls are TRBV30 and TRBJ2-1; TRBD1 agrees at 7 bases. Germline V gene lookup returns CDR1 GTSNPN and CDR2 SVGIG (reference sequence). After removal of 3 bases from V and 7 bases from J, the junction contained 6 bases not matched to a gene. The CDR3 loop spans 13 amino acids. CDR3 loop: CAWRTGTVNEQFF. The CDR3, as DNA: TGTGCCTGGAGGACAGGGACAGTAAATGAGCAGTTCTTC.

This clone was found once. The chain uses TRBV4-3 and TRBJ1-2, with TRBD1 matching over 9 bases. J was trimmed by 7 bases and V by 4 bases; bases with no gene match: 10. In germline, CDR1 is LGHNA, CDR2 YSLEER. The CDR3 has 15 residues. The CDR3 nucleotides read TGCGCCAGCAGCCTCCAGACAGGGGGTAGTAGTGGCTACACCTTC. It codes for CASSLQTGGSSGYTF.

This clone came up once. The chain uses TRBV29-1 and TRBJ1-2; a possible D gene is TRBD1 (6 bases). The CDR3 runs to 12 residues. The germline gives CDR1 SQVTM, CDR2 ANQGSEA. Deletions cut 7 bases from V and 0 bases from J, with 9 bases between. The CDR3 region is CSGGGPNYGYTF. The CDR3 DNA reads as TGCAGCGGGGGGGGCCCTAACTATGGCTACACCTTC.

V and J are TRBV7-2 and TRBJ2-3; 11 nucleotides line up with TRBD2. The V and J ends lost 6 bases and 4 bases, in that order; junction bases with no gene match: 9. The CDR3 is 16 residues long. Germline assignment: CDR1 SGHTA and CDR2 FQGNSA. The CDR3 sequence: CASRDPSGGSADTQYF. CDR3 DNA sequence: TGTGCCAGCAGGGACCCTAGCGGGGGGAGCGCAGATACGCAGTATTTT.

V and J are TRBV5-4 and TRBJ1-1, with 8 bases identical to TRBD1. The CDR3 has 15 amino acids. J lost 5 bases, V lost 3 bases, and 9 bases had no gene match. CDR1 is SGHNT, CDR2 YYREEE, per germline (reference sequence). CDR3: CASSSWTGRFTEAFF. The CDR3 DNA is TGTGCCAGCAGCTCTTGGACAGGGAGGTTTACTGAAGCTTTCTTT.

J is TRBJ1-5 and V is TRBV5-1; the D gene is possibly TRBD1 (5 bases). Germline V gene lookup returns CDR1 SGHRS and CDR2 YFSETQ. Trimming pared 0 bases from V and 7 bases from J, leaving 14 bases between. The CDR3 runs 15 residues. CDR3 nucleotides: TGCGCCAGCAGCTTGGGCGACAGTCGAGGCCAGCCCCAGCATTTT. This gives the protein CASSLGDSRGQPQHF. Full variable domain (rest looked up from reference TRBV5-1 and TRBJ1-5): KAGVTQTPRYLIKTRGQQVTLSCSPISGHRSVSWYQQTPGQGLQFLFEYFSETQRNKGNFPGRFSGRQFSNSRSEMNVSTLELGDSALYLCASSLGDSRGQPQHFGDGTRLSIL.

This clone was counted a few times. This chain connects TRBV7-8 to TRBJ2-1; 11 bases agree with TRBD2. Trimming took 5 bases from V and 6 from J; bases not matched to a gene: 6. Germline V lookup: CDR1 SGHVS, CDR2 FQNEAQ. This CDR3 spans 15 amino acids. The CDR3 nucleotides read TGTGCCAGCAGCCTCCAGACTAGCGGGGTCAATGAGCAGTTCTTC. This codes for CASSLQTSGVNEQFF. Complete variable domain (other parts from reference TRBV7-8 and TRBJ2-1): GAGVSQSPRYKVAKRGQDVALRCDPISGHVSLFWYQQALGQGPEFLTYFQNEAQLDKSGLPSDRFFAERPEGSVSTLKIQRTQQEDSAVYLCASSLQTSGVNEQFFGPGTRLTVL.

The V and J genes are TRBV19 and TRBJ2-7, with a tentative D call TRBD2 (6 bases). The V gene's germline CDR1 is LNHDA and CDR2 SQIVND (reference sequence). This CDR3 has 12 residues. The V end was cut by 10 bases, the J end by 4 bases, with 14 bases between. The CDR3 is CATSAGWYEQYF. CDR3 nucleotides: TGTGCCACCTCTGCGGGGTGGTACGAGCAGTACTTC.

The J gene is TRBJ2-7, the V gene TRBV24-1; 7 bases fit TRBD1. CDR3 length: 16 residues. Trimming took 8 bases from V and 1 from J; bases not matched to a gene: 13. Germline CDR1 KGHDR, CDR2 SFDVKD. The CDR3 here is CATTHKGAQTSYEQYF. CDR3 sequence (DNA): TGTGCCACCACCCATAAGGGGGCGCAAACTTCCTACGAGCAGTACTTC.

The rearrangement links TRBV30 to TRBJ1-2; maybe TRBD1 (5 bases). The germline gives CDR1 GTSNPN, CDR2 SVGIG (reference sequence). The CDR3 length is 16 residues. Trimming pared 2 bases from V and 3 bases from J, leaving 19 bases between. CDR3 residues: CAWSTFIAGRDYGYTF. The CDR3 DNA reads TGTGCCTGGAGTACTTTCATCGCGGGGCGCGACTATGGCTACACCTTC.

The chain links TRBV9 to TRBJ2-1; TRBD2 matches 12 bases. J was trimmed by 4 bases and V by 4 bases; bases with no gene match: 9. The CDR3 is made up of 17 amino acids. Germline values: CDR1 SGDLS, CDR2 YYNGEE. CDR3 in DNA: TGTGCCAGCAGCACTAGCGGGGGGCACCCCCTTTACAATGAGCAGTTCTTC. It is translated as CASSTSGGHPLYNEQFF.

V gene TRBV10-3 combines with J gene TRBJ2-2, with 8 bases identical to TRBD1. Trimming cost V 6 bases and J 3 bases; bases outside gene matches: 3. The CDR3 spans 14 residues. CDR1 ENHRY and CDR2 SYGVKD come from the germline V gene. The CDR3 loop is CAISGTGDTGELFF. CDR3 in DNA: TGTGCCATCAGCGGGACAGGAGACACCGGGGAGCTGTTTTTT.

The chain combines TRBV9 with TRBJ2-5; possibly TRBD2 for D (5 bases). Trimming stripped 3 bases from V and 1 base from J, with 7 bases between. From germline, CDR1 is SGDLS and CDR2 YYNGEE. CDR3 size: 13 residues. CDR3 loop: CASSAAGQETQYF. The DNA of the CDR3 is TGTGCCAGCAGCGCTGCGGGCCAAGAGACCCAGTACTTC.

Concerning this clone itself: The same CDR3 arises from other DNA sequences in this sample as well. The rearrangement uses TRBV7-8 and TRBJ2-5; TRBD1 is a possible D gene (5 bases). The CDR3 contains 13 residues. The V gene lost 1 base and the J gene lost 2 bases, with 5 bases spanning the gap. Germline loops: CDR1 SGHVS, CDR2 FQNEAQ. CDR3 in amino acids: CASSLGQQETQYF. The CDR3 region has the DNA TGTGCCAGCAGCTTAGGACAGCAAGAGACCCAGTACTTC.

The chain links TRBV6-1 to TRBJ1-2; a possible D gene is TRBD1 (6 bases). Germline V CDR1 and CDR2: MNHNS, SASEGT. V was cut by 3 bases and J by 4 bases, with 12 bases left in between. The CDR3 runs to 14 residues. DNA for the CDR3: TGTGCCAGCAGTGATTCCGGGGGGCCCTATGGCTACACCTTC. It yields the protein CASSDSGGPYGYTF.

The chain recombines TRBV5-6 with TRBJ1-1; 9 positions agree with TRBD1. The CDR3 extends over 13 amino acids. From germline, CDR1 is SGHDT and CDR2 YYEEEE. J was trimmed by 8 bases and V by 5 bases; bases with no gene match: 7. CDR3 loop: CASRYTGGGEAFF. CDR3 DNA sequence: TGTGCCAGCAGGTATACAGGGGGCGGGGAAGCTTTCTTT.

V and J are TRBV6-5 and TRBJ1-2; 8 positions agree with TRBD1. This CDR3 is built from 13 residues. Germline V gene sequence: CDR1 MNHEY, CDR2 SVGAGI. V lost 6 bases to trimming and J lost 3 bases; unmatched junction nucleotides: 3. As DNA, the CDR3 is TGTGCCAGCAGAGCGACAGGGGACTATGGCTACACCTTC. The encoded protein is CASRATGDYGYTF.